The rows below give T cell receptor beta chains drawn from one sample of a study of blood T cell repertoires in COVID-19. Here immunoSEQ multiplex PCR was the method, and the copy in TCRdb shows in-frame clones only, minus some. The profile shows 150,000 or so clones, 70% to 85% of them singletons. The specimen sequenced was peripheral blood. These receptors were taken from a woman at least 80 years old with acute or convalescent COVID-19. The CDR3 runs from the conserved cysteine through the conserved F or W. D genes are given only for firm matches. The size entry is marked missing in some rows and otherwise reads once, few, many or a size class.

abundance: NA; d_gene: TRBD1; j_gene: TRBJ1-3; v_gene: TRBV9; CDR3nt: TGTGCCAGCAGCTTCGGACAGGGGGAGGGAAACACCATATATTTT; CDR3aa: CASSFGQGEGNTIYF
abundance: NA; d_gene: NA; j_gene: TRBJ1-2; v_gene: TRBV11-2; CDR3nt: TGTGCCAGCAGCTTAGGAGGTGGGGCCGGTGGCTACACCTTC; CDR3aa: CASSLGGGAGGYTF
abundance: NA; d_gene: TRBD2; j_gene: TRBJ2-3; v_gene: TRBV7-6; CDR3nt: TGTGCCAGCAGCACTAGGAGCGGGGTCACAGATACGCAGTATTTT; CDR3aa: CASSTRSGVTDTQYF
abundance: NA; d_gene: TRBD1; j_gene: TRBJ1-1; v_gene: TRBV5-6; CDR3nt: TGTGCCAGCAGCGTATTTCAGACAGGGGGAAACACTGAAGCTTTCTTT; CDR3aa: CASSVFQTGGNTEAFF
abundance: NA; d_gene: NA; j_gene: TRBJ1-1; v_gene: TRBV7-2; CDR3nt: TGTGCCAGCAGCCGACGGGTTGAAGCTTTCTTT; CDR3aa: CASSRRVEAFF
abundance: NA; d_gene: NA; j_gene: TRBJ2-5; v_gene: TRBV6-5; CDR3nt: TGTGCCAGCAGCCTACAAGAGACCCAGTACTTC; CDR3aa: CASSLQETQYF
abundance: NA; d_gene: TRBD1; j_gene: TRBJ1-5; v_gene: TRBV19; CDR3nt: TGTGCCAGTAGTATAGGAATTGGGACAGGGGATGAGTCGCATCAGCCCCAGCATTTT; CDR3aa: CASSIGIGTGDESHQPQHF
abundance: NA; d_gene: TRBD1; j_gene: TRBJ1-5; v_gene: TRBV30; CDR3nt: TGTGCCTGGACAGGGGGCGGAGGTCAGCCCCAGCATTTT; CDR3aa: CAWTGGGGQPQHF
abundance: NA; d_gene: TRBD1; j_gene: TRBJ2-5; v_gene: TRBV27; CDR3nt: TGTGCCAGCAGTCCACCCAGGGACAGGGAGGAGGAGACCCAGTACTTC; CDR3aa: CASSPPRDREEETQYF
abundance: NA; d_gene: NA; j_gene: TRBJ1-2; v_gene: TRBV7-9; CDR3nt: TGTGCCAGCAGCCGGGGTCGGTTGGAGGGCTACACCTTC; CDR3aa: CASSRGRLEGYTF
abundance: NA; d_gene: TRBD2; j_gene: TRBJ2-7; v_gene: TRBV7-9; CDR3nt: TGTGCCAGCAGCTTAAGTTCCGGAGGGACTAGCGGGTTTCGCGAGCAGTACTTC; CDR3aa: CASSLSSGGTSGFREQYF
abundance: NA; d_gene: NA; j_gene: TRBJ1-3; v_gene: TRBV3-1/TRBV3-2; CDR3nt: TGTGCCAGCAGCCAAGATCGTGACAGAAACACCATATATTTT; CDR3aa: CASSQDRDRNTIYF
abundance: NA; d_gene: NA; j_gene: TRBJ1-5; v_gene: TRBV19; CDR3nt: TGTGCCAGTACCCGCGGGATAGGCTATAGCAATCAGCCCCAGCATTTT; CDR3aa: CASTRGIGYSNQPQHF
abundance: NA; d_gene: TRBD1; j_gene: TRBJ2-5; v_gene: TRBV18; CDR3nt: TGTGCCAGCTCACTGTCGACAGGGGGCCGGGAGACCCAGTACTTC; CDR3aa: CASSLSTGGRETQYF
abundance: NA; d_gene: NA; j_gene: TRBJ2-7; v_gene: TRBV7-9; CDR3nt: TGTGCCTCGGACGGGGTGGAGCAGTACTTC; CDR3aa: CASDGVEQYF
abundance: NA; d_gene: TRBD1; j_gene: TRBJ1-1; v_gene: TRBV18; CDR3nt: TGTGCCAGCTCACCAATGAAGGGGGCGGAGGGGGACACTGAAGCTTTCTTT; CDR3aa: CASSPMKGAEGDTEAFF
abundance: NA; d_gene: NA; j_gene: TRBJ1-4; v_gene: TRBV6-5; CDR3nt: TGTGCCAGCAGTTACTCTTCAGGGTACGAAAAACTGTTTTTT; CDR3aa: CASSYSSGYEKLFF
abundance: NA; d_gene: NA; j_gene: TRBJ2-7; v_gene: TRBV5-6; CDR3nt: TGTGCCAGCAGCTTGGCAGGGGTGCTCTACGAGCAGTACTTC; CDR3aa: CASSLAGVLYEQYF
abundance: NA; d_gene: NA; j_gene: TRBJ2-2; v_gene: TRBV5-6; CDR3nt: TGTGCCAGCAGCTCCGGGTGGAGAAGGAACACCGGGGAGCTGTTTTTT; CDR3aa: CASSSGWRRNTGELFF
abundance: NA; d_gene: TRBD1; j_gene: TRBJ2-1; v_gene: TRBV5-1; CDR3nt: TGCGCCAGCAGCTTCAAGGGGGCTTTCAATGAGCAGTTCTTC; CDR3aa: CASSFKGAFNEQFF
abundance: few; d_gene: TRBD2; j_gene: TRBJ2-1; v_gene: TRBV7-9; CDR3nt: TGTGCCAGCAGTACCGGGACTAGCTCCTACAATGAGCAGTTCTTC; CDR3aa: CASSTGTSSYNEQFF
abundance: NA; d_gene: TRBD1; j_gene: TRBJ1-2; v_gene: TRBV9; CDR3nt: TGTGCCAGCAGCGCCCGAAGGGGCCAGGGGGCAAGTGGCTACACCTTC; CDR3aa: CASSARRGQGASGYTF
abundance: NA; d_gene: NA; j_gene: TRBJ1-2; v_gene: TRBV5-4; CDR3nt: TGTGCCAGCAGCTCGACAGAACGGTGGGACTATGGCTACACCTTC; CDR3aa: CASSSTERWDYGYTF
abundance: NA; d_gene: TRBD1; j_gene: TRBJ1-5; v_gene: TRBV2; CDR3nt: TGTGCCAGAGAAGGGACAGGGTACAATCAGCCCCAGCATTTT; CDR3aa: CAREGTGYNQPQHF
abundance: few; d_gene: NA; j_gene: TRBJ1-6; v_gene: TRBV5-6; CDR3nt: TGTGCCAGCAGCTTGGAGAGTTCACCCCTCCACTTT; CDR3aa: CASSLESSPLHF
abundance: once; d_gene: NA; j_gene: TRBJ1-6; v_gene: TRBV13; CDR3nt: TGTGCCAGCAGCTCGAGACGACAGGATCTTACATCCCTCCACTTT; CDR3aa: CASSSRRQDLTSLHF
abundance: NA; d_gene: NA; j_gene: TRBJ2-3; v_gene: TRBV11-3; CDR3nt: TGTGCCAGCAGCTTACAGGGGCTTGTCACAGATACGCAGTATTTT; CDR3aa: CASSLQGLVTDTQYF
abundance: once; d_gene: NA; j_gene: TRBJ1-1; v_gene: TRBV5-1; CDR3nt: TGCGCCAGCAGCCGAACAGGGTACACTGAAGCTTTCTTT; CDR3aa: CASSRTGYTEAFF
abundance: NA; d_gene: TRBD1; j_gene: TRBJ1-1; v_gene: TRBV29-1; CDR3nt: TGCAGCGTTTTTTCACCGGGACAGGGTTATACTGAAGCTTTCTTT; CDR3aa: CSVFSPGQGYTEAFF
abundance: NA; d_gene: TRBD1; j_gene: TRBJ1-1; v_gene: TRBV18; CDR3nt: TGTGCCAGCTCACCCTCCGGGACAGGGGGGACTGAAGCTTTCTTT; CDR3aa: CASSPSGTGGTEAFF
abundance: once; d_gene: NA; j_gene: TRBJ1-4; v_gene: TRBV9; CDR3nt: TGTGCCACCCTCACCTTTCCGGTAGCAACTAATGAAAAACTGTTTTTT; CDR3aa: CATLTFPVATNEKLFF
abundance: once; d_gene: NA; j_gene: TRBJ1-4; v_gene: TRBV4-3; CDR3nt: TGCGCCAGCAGCCAAGCGCGCAGGGGCCGGGAAAAACTGTTTTTT; CDR3aa: CASSQARRGREKLFF
abundance: NA; d_gene: NA; j_gene: TRBJ2-1; v_gene: TRBV19; CDR3nt: TGTGCCAGTAGGGGTCAGGGAGAGCAGTTCTTC; CDR3aa: CASRGQGEQFF
abundance: NA; d_gene: TRBD1; j_gene: TRBJ1-2; v_gene: TRBV19; CDR3nt: TGTGCCAGTAGTATACTGGGGACAGGGGGCGGCTACACCTTC; CDR3aa: CASSILGTGGGYTF
abundance: NA; d_gene: NA; j_gene: TRBJ2-5; v_gene: TRBV2; CDR3nt: TGTGCCAGCATGATCACAGGCCAAGAGACCCAGTACTTC; CDR3aa: CASMITGQETQYF
abundance: NA; d_gene: NA; j_gene: TRBJ1-3; v_gene: TRBV7-8; CDR3nt: TGTGCCAGCAGCTTAATCGCAGGGGCATCTGGAAACACCATATATTTT; CDR3aa: CASSLIAGASGNTIYF